These T cell receptor beta chains were read from a single sample in a study of CD8+ T cells in alopecia areata. Data came from immunoSEQ multiplex PCR; TCRdb stores just in-frame clones and leaves some out. The repertoire holds a few hundred thousand clones, around 65% seen once, with roughly 1.2% in the top ten. Sample: CD4+ T cells sorted from blood, taken at week 44, from a patient treated with tofacitinib. All receptors come from a human donor with alopecia areata. The CDR3 runs from the conserved cysteine through the conserved F or W. A D gene is named only where the DNA matches it firmly. Size values are once, few and many counts, or a class for expanded clones, and some rows have none.

J gene,D gene,clone size,V gene,CDR3 protein,CDR3 DNA
TRBJ2-1,.,.,TRBV25-1,CATLEGGSYNEQFF,TGTGCCACCCTTGAGGGGGGCTCCTACAATGAGCAGTTCTTC
TRBJ1-6,.,.,TRBV30,CAWSVRPGSGSPLHF,TGTGCCTGGAGTGTACGTCCAGGCTCGGGATCACCCCTCCACTTT
TRBJ1-2,.,.,TRBV7-2,CASSPPREPGYGYTF,TGTGCCAGCAGCCCACCCAGGGAGCCCGGCTATGGCTACACCTTC
TRBJ2-1,.,.,TRBV20-1,CSARDSHEQFF,TGCAGTGCTAGAGATAGCCATGAGCAGTTCTTC
TRBJ1-2,.,.,TRBV6-5,CASTTPGRYGYTF,TGTGCCAGCACCACACCGGGACGCTATGGCTACACCTTC
TRBJ1-2,TRBD1,few,TRBV2,CASNSGRGYGGYTF,TGTGCCAGCAATAGTGGCAGGGGGTATGGTGGCTACACCTTC
TRBJ2-4,TRBD1,once,TRBV15,CATSRDPWGTEGNLAKNIQYF,TGTGCCACCAGCAGAGATCCTTGGGGGACAGAGGGGAATCTAGCCAAAAACATTCAGTACTTC
TRBJ1-2,.,.,TRBV30,CAWSTPQGHYGYTF,TGTGCCTGGAGTACCCCCCAAGGGCACTATGGCTACACCTTC
TRBJ2-7,TRBD2,.,TRBV15,CATSRAYSGATYEQYF,TGTGCCACCAGCAGAGCCTATAGCGGGGCGACCTACGAGCAGTACTTC
TRBJ1-2,.,.,TRBV5-1,CASSLERVEYGYTF,TGCGCCAGCAGCTTGGAGCGTGTGGAGTATGGCTACACCTTC
TRBJ1-1,.,.,TRBV15,CATSRDGGRNTEAFF,TGTGCCACCAGCAGAGATGGGGGGAGAAACACTGAAGCTTTCTTT
TRBJ2-1,TRBD2,.,TRBV29-1,CSVEGLANEQFF,TGCAGCGTGGAAGGACTAGCGAATGAGCAGTTCTTC
TRBJ2-7,TRBD2,.,TRBV29-1,CSAGGALYEQYF,TGCAGCGCGGGGGGGGCACTCTACGAGCAGTACTTC
TRBJ1-1,.,.,TRBV30,CAWSLTVNTEAFF,TGTGCCTGGAGCTTGACAGTAAACACTGAAGCTTTCTTT
TRBJ1-2,TRBD1,.,TRBV30,CAWSHPGTGANYGYTF,TGTGCCTGGAGTCACCCCGGGACAGGAGCTAACTATGGCTACACCTTC
TRBJ2-7,.,.,TRBV2,CASSDVARHEQYF,TGTGCCAGCAGTGATGTAGCTAGGCACGAGCAGTACTTC
TRBJ2-1,.,few,TRBV4-3,CASSQEDGGPYNEQFF,TGCGCCAGCAGCCAAGAGGACGGGGGCCCCTACAATGAGCAGTTCTTC
TRBJ2-2,.,few,TRBV27,CASSPTLGVGGGELFF,TGTGCCAGCAGTCCCACCTTGGGCGTAGGCGGCGGGGAGCTGTTTTTT
TRBJ2-1,.,.,TRBV6-1,CASRTWDEQFF,TGTGCCTCCAGGACCTGGGATGAGCAGTTCTTC
TRBJ2-1,TRBD2,many,TRBV5-6,CASSLAGGAGNEQFF,TGTGCCAGCAGCTTGGCCGGGGGGGCTGGCAATGAGCAGTTCTTC
TRBJ1-1,.,.,TRBV20-1,CSVRDTPEAFF,TGCAGCGTCCGGGACACCCCTGAAGCTTTCTTT
TRBJ2-3,TRBD2,few,TRBV5-1,CASSGQRGARTDTQYF,TGCGCCAGCAGCGGGCAGCGGGGGGCCCGCACAGATACGCAGTATTTT
TRBJ2-1,TRBD1,.,TRBV5-5,CASRVTAGGQGYNEQFF,TGTGCCAGCAGGGTAACGGCTGGAGGACAGGGGTACAATGAGCAGTTCTTC
TRBJ2-1,TRBD1,.,TRBV20-1,CSADRANEQFF,TGCAGTGCTGACAGGGCCAATGAGCAGTTCTTC
TRBJ2-3,TRBD1,once,TRBV4-3,CASSQGTASPTDTQYF,TGCGCCAGCAGCCAGGGGACAGCAAGCCCGACAGATACGCAGTATTTT
TRBJ2-5,.,.,TRBV29-1,CSVKKTQETQYF,TGCAGCGTTAAGAAAACTCAAGAGACCCAGTACTTC
TRBJ1-2,TRBD1,.,TRBV11-2,CASTGGDGYTF,TGTGCCAGCACAGGGGGAGATGGCTACACCTTC
TRBJ1-1,.,.,TRBV29-1,CSVWDPRNTEAFF,TGCAGCGTTTGGGACCCCCGGAACACTGAAGCTTTCTTT
TRBJ2-2,.,.,TRBV7-6,CASSLTFQGKLFF,TGTGCCAGCAGCTTAACCTTCCAGGGGAAGCTGTTTTTT
TRBJ2-1,TRBD1,.,TRBV7-2,CASSLGGGNSGSEQFF,TGTGCCAGCAGCTTAGGAGGGGGCAATTCAGGAAGTGAGCAGTTCTTC
TRBJ2-2,TRBD2,.,TRBV15,CATSRLGTSGPSGGTGELFF,TGTGCCACCAGCAGATTGGGGACTAGCGGGCCCTCGGGGGGCACCGGGGAGCTGTTTTTT